Below, one T cell receptor beta chain is given with its context. No antigen is known for it. The data belong to a study of glioma-infiltrating T cells. Findings and limits, study-wide: Very few CDR3 sequences were shared between tissue and blood. Gliomas, especially low-grade, showed above-expected tissue-blood divergence; non-neoplastic patients showed below.

This CDR3 is 15 amino acids long. The V and J ends lost 4 bases and 3 bases, in that order; junction bases with no gene match: 5. TCR alpha and beta CDR3 regions were amplified from RNA using iRepertoire nested multiplex PCR. Input was roughly 85-400 ng of tissue mRNA or PBMC total RNA. TCRdb re-analysed the multiplex PCR reads in MiXCR, keeping a single row per CDR3 protein. Among around 170,000 distinct CDR3 sequences, around 45% were seen once, and the ten largest hold under 6.5%. The TCR comes from a human donor with low-grade glioma or glioblastoma, undergoing nonglioma brain surgery, or in good health (not recorded which). Sequences were obtained from glioma tissue, nonneoplastic brain tissue, or PBMCs (not recorded which). The chain combines TRBV12-3 or TRBV12-4 with TRBJ2-3; 9 nucleotides agree with TRBD2. The DNA for the CDR3 is TGTGCCAGCAGTTGGTTGAGCGGGAGGACAGATACGCAGTATTTT. This sequence encodes CASSWLSGRTDTQYF.